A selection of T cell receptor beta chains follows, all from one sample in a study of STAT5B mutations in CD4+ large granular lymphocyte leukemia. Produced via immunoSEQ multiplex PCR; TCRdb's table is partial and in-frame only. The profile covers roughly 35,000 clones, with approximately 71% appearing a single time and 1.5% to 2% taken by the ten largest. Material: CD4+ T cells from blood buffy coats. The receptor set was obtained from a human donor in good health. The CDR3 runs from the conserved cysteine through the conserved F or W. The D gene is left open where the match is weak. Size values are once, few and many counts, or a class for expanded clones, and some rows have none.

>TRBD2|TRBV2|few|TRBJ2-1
CASSEERGSYNEQFF
TGTGCCAGCAGTGAAGAGCGGGGCTCCTACAATGAGCAGTTCTTC
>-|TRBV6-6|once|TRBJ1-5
CASSNNQPQHF
TGTGCCAGCAGTAACAATCAGCCCCAGCATTTT
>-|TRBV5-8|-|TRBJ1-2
CASSAPGANYGYTF
TGTGCCAGCAGCGCCCCAGGGGCCAACTATGGCTACACCTTC
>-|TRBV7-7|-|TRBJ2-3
CASSLVLLRGLGDTQYF
TGTGCTAGCAGCTTAGTCCTCTTGCGGGGCCTAGGAGATACGCAGTATTTT
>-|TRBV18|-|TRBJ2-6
CASSGGQISSGANVLTF
TGTGCCAGCTCCGGTGGACAGATAAGCTCTGGGGCCAACGTCCTGACTTTC
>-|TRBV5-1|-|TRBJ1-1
CASSLEGRVDTEAFF
TGCGCCAGCAGCTTGGAGGGCAGGGTAGACACTGAAGCTTTCTTT
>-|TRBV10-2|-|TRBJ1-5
CASSSSGSGGQPQHF
TGCGCCAGCAGTTCGTCAGGGTCGGGGGGTCAGCCCCAGCATTTT
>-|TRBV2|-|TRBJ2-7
CASSERAGTPPQQYF
TGTGCCAGCAGTGAACGCGCCGGGACCCCGCCGCAGCAGTACTTC
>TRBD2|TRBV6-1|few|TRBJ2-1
CASSEVAGNEQFF
TGTGCCAGCAGTGAAGTAGCGGGCAATGAGCAGTTCTTC
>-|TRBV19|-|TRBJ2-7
CASSMLGEQYF
TGTGCCAGTAGTATGTTAGGCGAGCAGTACTTC
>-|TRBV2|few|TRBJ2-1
CASSEARHSEFF
TGTGCCAGCAGTGAAGCGCGACATTCAGAGTTCTTC
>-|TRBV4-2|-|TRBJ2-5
CASSQSQETQYF
TGTGCCAGCAGCCAATCCCAAGAGACCCAGTACTTC
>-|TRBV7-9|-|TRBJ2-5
CASTAQKETQYF
TGTGCCAGCACCGCTCAAAAAGAGACCCAGTACTTC
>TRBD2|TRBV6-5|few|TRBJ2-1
CASRQRGDYNEQFF
TGTGCCAGCAGGCAGCGGGGGGACTACAATGAGCAGTTCTTC
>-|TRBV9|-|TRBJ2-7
CASSVDHRQGASYEQYF
TGTGCCAGCAGCGTAGACCACCGCCAAGGGGCCTCCTACGAGCAGTACTTC
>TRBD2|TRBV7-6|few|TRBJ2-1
CASSLPGGNNEQFF
TGTGCCAGCAGCTTACCCGGGGGGAACAATGAGCAGTTCTTC
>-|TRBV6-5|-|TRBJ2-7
CASGQYSSYEQYF
TGTGCCAGCGGGCAGTACAGCTCCTACGAGCAGTACTTC
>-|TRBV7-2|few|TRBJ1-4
CASSRGVGEKLFF
TGTGCCAGCAGCCGCGGCGTGGGTGAAAAACTGTTTTTT
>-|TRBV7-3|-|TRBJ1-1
CASSSDRNTEAFF
TGTGCCAGCAGCTCAGACAGGAACACTGAAGCTTTCTTT
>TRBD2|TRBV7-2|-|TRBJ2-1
CASSFSGGSNNEQFF
TGTGCCAGCAGCTTCAGCGGGGGGTCCAACAATGAGCAGTTCTTC
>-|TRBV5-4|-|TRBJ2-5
CASSKGPMQYF
TGTGCCAGCAGTAAGGGCCCGATGCAGTACTTC
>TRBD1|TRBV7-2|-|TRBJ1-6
CASSLSGGNSPLHF
TGTGCCAGCAGCTTGTCAGGGGGGAATTCACCCCTCCACTTT
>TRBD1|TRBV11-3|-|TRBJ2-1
CASSFTGTGGYNEQFF
TGTGCCAGCAGCTTTACCGGGACAGGGGGCTACAATGAGCAGTTCTTC
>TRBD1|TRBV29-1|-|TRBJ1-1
CSAEGQEGTEAFF
TGCAGCGCTGAGGGACAGGAAGGCACTGAAGCTTTCTTT
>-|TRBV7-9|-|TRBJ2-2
CASSLAWSPGELFF
TGTGCCAGCAGCTTAGCCTGGAGTCCCGGGGAGCTGTTTTTT
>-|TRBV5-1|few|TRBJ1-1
CASSLGQNPEAFF
TGCGCCAGCAGCTTGGGACAGAACCCTGAAGCTTTCTTT
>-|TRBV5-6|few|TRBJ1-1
CASSFEQNTEAFF
TGTGCCAGCAGCTTTGAACAGAACACTGAAGCTTTCTTT
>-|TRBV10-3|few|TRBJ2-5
CAISASQRETQYF
TGTGCCATCAGTGCTAGCCAGCGGGAGACCCAGTACTTC
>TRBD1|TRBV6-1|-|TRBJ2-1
CASNHRGEQFF
TGTGCCAGCAATCACAGGGGGGAGCAGTTCTTC
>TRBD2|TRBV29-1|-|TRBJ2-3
CSVGNSGGRGSTDTQYF
TGCAGCGTTGGAAATAGCGGGGGGCGGGGGAGCACAGATACGCAGTATTTT
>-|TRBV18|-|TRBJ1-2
CASSPGQDYGYTF
TGTGCCAGCTCTCCGGGGCAGGACTATGGCTACACCTTC
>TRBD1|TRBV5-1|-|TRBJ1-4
CASSAAATGDEKLFF
TGCGCCAGCAGCGCAGCCGCGACAGGGGATGAAAAACTGTTTTTT
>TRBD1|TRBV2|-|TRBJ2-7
CASSGDSFYEQYF
TGTGCCAGCAGCGGGGACAGCTTCTACGAGCAGTACTTC
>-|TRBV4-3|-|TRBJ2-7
CASSQDHEGTYEQYF
TGCGCCAGCAGCCAAGATCACGAGGGAACCTACGAGCAGTACTTC
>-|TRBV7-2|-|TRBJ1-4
CASSLEVGLNEKLFF
TGTGCCAGCAGCTTAGAGGTGGGGTTAAATGAAAAACTGTTTTTT
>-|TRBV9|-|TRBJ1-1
CASSVTASSSSAWTEAFF
TGTGCCAGCAGCGTAACGGCAAGTTCGAGCTCAGCTTGGACTGAAGCTTTCTTT
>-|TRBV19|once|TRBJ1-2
CASSSSGEGYTF
TGTGCCAGTAGTTCCAGTGGGGAAGGCTACACCTTC
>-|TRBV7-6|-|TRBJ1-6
CASSLGAGDGSPLHF
TGTGCCAGCAGCTTAGGAGCCGGGGACGGTTCACCCCTCCACTTT
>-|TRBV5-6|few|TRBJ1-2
CASSLGGGPKDYGYTF
TGTGCCAGCAGCTTGGGGGGAGGGCCGAAGGACTATGGCTACACCTTC
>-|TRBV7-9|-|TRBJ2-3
CASSPSWGGAPSTDTQYF
TGTGCCAGCAGCCCGTCCTGGGGCGGGGCCCCTAGCACAGATACGCAGTATTTT
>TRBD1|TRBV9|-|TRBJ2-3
CASSVWTGSTDTQYF
TGTGCCAGCAGCGTATGGACAGGGAGCACAGATACGCAGTATTTT
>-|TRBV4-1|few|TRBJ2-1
CASSQAGGRINEQFF
TGCGCCAGCAGCCAAGCAGGGGGGCGTATCAATGAGCAGTTCTTC
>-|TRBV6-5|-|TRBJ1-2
CASTNGVSYGYTF
TGTGCCAGCACCAACGGGGTATCGTATGGCTACACCTTC
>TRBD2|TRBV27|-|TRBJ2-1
CASSSLLAGGQNEQFF
TGTGCCAGCAGTTCCCTTCTAGCGGGGGGGCAAAATGAGCAGTTCTTC
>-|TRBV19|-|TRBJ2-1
CASRVEGGLQNEQFF
TGTGCCAGTAGAGTCGAGGGGGGGCTGCAGAATGAGCAGTTCTTC
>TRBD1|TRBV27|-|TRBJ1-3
CASRRDSSSSGNTIYF
TGTGCCAGCAGGCGGGACAGTTCTAGCTCTGGAAACACCATATATTTT
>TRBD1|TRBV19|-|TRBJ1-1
CASRTQGRGLSTEAFF
TGTGCCAGCCGAACCCAGGGCAGGGGGTTGAGCACTGAAGCTTTCTTT
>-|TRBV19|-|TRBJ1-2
CASSIVGGYGYTF
TGTGCCAGTAGTATAGTGGGGGGTTATGGCTACACCTTC
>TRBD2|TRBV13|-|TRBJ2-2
CASSYLSGGYTGELFF
TGTGCCAGCAGCTATCTTAGCGGGGGATACACCGGGGAGCTGTTTTTT
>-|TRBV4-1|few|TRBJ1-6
CASSHRDNYNSPLHF
TGCGCCAGCAGCCATCGGGACAACTATAATTCACCCCTCCACTTT
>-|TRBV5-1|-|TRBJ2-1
CASSSRGGNNEQFF
TGCGCCAGCAGCTCTAGGGGGGGAAACAATGAGCAGTTCTTC
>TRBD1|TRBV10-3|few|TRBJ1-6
CAISRTGVNSPLHF
TGTGCCATCAGCCGGACAGGGGTTAATTCACCCCTCCACTTT
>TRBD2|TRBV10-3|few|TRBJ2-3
CATGGRGGSTDTQYF
TGTGCCACCGGGGGGAGGGGCGGGTCGACAGATACGCAGTATTTT
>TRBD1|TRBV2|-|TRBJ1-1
CASSGQGNTEAFF
TGTGCCAGCAGCGGACAGGGGAACACTGAAGCTTTCTTT
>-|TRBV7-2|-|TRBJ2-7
CASSEQSGQYEQYF
TGTGCCAGCAGCGAACAATCCGGACAGTACGAGCAGTACTTC
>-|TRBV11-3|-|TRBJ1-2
CASSISNYGYTF
TGTGCCAGCAGCATCTCTAACTATGGCTACACCTTC
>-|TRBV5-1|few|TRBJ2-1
CASSLSLYNEQFF
TGCGCCAGCAGCTTGTCACTGTACAATGAGCAGTTCTTC
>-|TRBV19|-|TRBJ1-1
CASNRNTVRDTEAFF
TGTGCCAGTAATAGGAATACGGTGCGTGACACTGAAGCTTTCTTT